This T cell receptor (beta chain) was found in a study of cytomegalovirus exposure and HLA in healthy donors. Germline V gene sequence: CDR1 MRHNA, CDR2 SNTAGT. The length of the CDR3 is 15 residues. With 0 bases clipped from V and 12 bases from J, the junction kept 9 bases outside the gene matches. In the PCR, 60 Vbeta and 13 Jbeta primers were used. Sequenced by immunoSEQ multiplex PCR; TCRdb stores in-frame clones only, minus some. This table holds about 160,000 clones, roughly 80% found once. The TCR comes from a man aged 45-65 years in good health and CMV-seropositive. This chain uses TRBV6-4 with TRBJ2-1; 9 bases are shared with TRBD2. Sequencing was performed on PBMCs. The CDR3 loop is CASSDSDSGGSSQFF. The DNA for the CDR3 is TGTGCCAGCAGTGACTCCGATAGCGGGGGCTCTTCGCAGTTCTTC.